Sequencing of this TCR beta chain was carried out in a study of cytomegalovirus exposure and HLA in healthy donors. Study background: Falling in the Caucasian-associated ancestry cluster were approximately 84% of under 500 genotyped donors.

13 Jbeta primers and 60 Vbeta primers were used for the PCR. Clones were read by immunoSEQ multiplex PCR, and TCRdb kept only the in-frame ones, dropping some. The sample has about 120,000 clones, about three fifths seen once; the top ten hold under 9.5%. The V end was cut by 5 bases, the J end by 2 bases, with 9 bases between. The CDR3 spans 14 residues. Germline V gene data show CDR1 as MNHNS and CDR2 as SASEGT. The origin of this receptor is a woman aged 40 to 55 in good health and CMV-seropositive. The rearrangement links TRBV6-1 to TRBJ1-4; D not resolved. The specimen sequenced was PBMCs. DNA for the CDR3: TGTGCCAGCAGTTCCAGTGTGACTAATGAAAAACTGTTTTTT. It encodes CASSSSVTNEKLFF.